The TCR beta chain under discussion was sequenced for a study of blood T cell repertoires in COVID-19. TCRdb keeps only in-frame clones here, not all; method: immunoSEQ multiplex PCR. This table has under 350,000 clones, roughly 86% appearing once. Enrolment of Seattle patients took place during active infection, and they were followed longitudinally. Sequencing input: peripheral blood. The receptor comes from a woman in her twenties or thirties with COVID-19, enrolled during active disease.

The CDR3 here is CASSKALQGKHYGYTF. Here the CDR3 DNA reads TGTGCCAGCAGCAAAGCGCTCCAGGGGAAACACTATGGCTACACCTTC. This chain connects TRBV21-1 to TRBJ1-2; the table calls TRBD1, which could not be checked here. TRBV21-1 is classified as a pseudogene. The CDR3 sequence is 16 residues long.